This T cell receptor beta chain was documented in a study of CD8 T cells in Susac syndrome. This clonotype was detected only a few times. CDR1 is SGHRS and CDR2 is YFSETQ in the germline V gene. V was shortened by 3 bases and J by 1 base, with 11 bases between the two germline ends. The CDR3 runs 14 residues. Roughly 0.45 to 1 ug RNA was reverse transcribed with random hexamers. Across 54 Vbeta and 13 Jbeta, immunoSEQ multiplex PCR amplified TCR beta CDR3. TCRdb reprocessed the immunoSEQ multiplex PCR reads via MiXCR and lists one record per CDR3 protein. The sample lists some 300,000 distinct CDR3 sequences, over 75% occurring once.

The sample taken for sequencing was CD8+ T cells from PBMCs. The chain combines TRBV5-1 with TRBJ2-7; D might be TRBD1 or TRBD2, each matching 5 bases. This TCR derives from a human donor with multiple sclerosis. CDR3 region: CASSSAGSSYEQYF. CDR3 coding DNA: TGCGCCAGCAGCTCCGCAGGGAGTTCCTACGAGCAGTACTTC.